The clone carrying this TCR beta chain was observed a handful of times. Its antigen remains unidentified. These data come from a study of identical twins. Findings and limits, study-wide: Within cord blood, abundant beta clonotypes carried fewer insertions, but memory repertoires showed no such trend. The study found weaker excess twin sharing in beta out-of-frame sequences.

Unique molecular identifiers were in the cDNA, with template-switch universal primer binding. One entry per CDR3 protein results from TCRdb running MiXCR on the 5' RACE reads. The data show about 240,000 distinct CDR3 sequences, 7.5% seen once. Healthy Caucasians, and only they, were the donors. The V end was cut by 5 bases, the J end by 5 bases, with 18 bases between. CDR3 size: 14 residues. CDR1 DFQATT and CDR2 SNEGSKA come from the germline V gene (reference sequence). These records were also assigned to another study, of yellow fever vaccine responses in identical twins.

The chain recombines TRBV20-1 with TRBJ2-5; a weak D match, TRBD2 (6 bases). The TCR originated in a woman between 18 and 30 years old in good health. Sequencing was done on a sample of CD8+ T cells sorted from blood. CDR3: CSAGDWVESETQYF. The CDR3 bases are TGCAGTGCTGGGGACTGGGTGGAGTCGGAGACCCAGTACTTC.